This T cell receptor beta chain was sequenced for a study of CD8 T cells in ankylosing spondylitis. Regarding the study as a whole: Ankylosing spondylitis blood seemed to carry a telltale TCR beta motif made of about 8 highly homologous variants.

Comment on this clonotype: The target antigen is unknown.

V lost 6 bases and J 14 bases, leaving 17 bases between the germline ends. The CDR3 is 12 amino acids. TCRdb reprocessed the 5' RACE reads with MiXCR, giving one entry per CDR3 protein. The sample lists 700,000 or so distinct CDR3 sequences; 19% were seen once. V is TRBV12-3 or TRBV12-4 and J is TRBJ2-1; D possibly matches TRBD1 or TRBD2 (6 bases each). The sequence came from a male donor with ankylosing spondylitis. The sample comprised blood, either unsorted or a sorted T cell fraction (not recorded which). The CDR3 DNA sequence: TGTGCCAGCAGAGGAGGGGGGAATAAGAAGTTCTTC. Amino acid sequence: CASRGGGNKKFF.